The 20 T cell receptor beta chains listed next were all sequenced from one sample in a study of blood T cell repertoires in COVID-19. The assay was immunoSEQ multiplex PCR, and TCRdb's table has in-frame clones only and misses some. The repertoire consists of just over 150,000 clones, with 82% occurring once and the leading ten covering roughly 20%. The specimen was peripheral blood. The origin of the receptors is an elderly woman with acute or convalescent COVID-19.

The V and J genes are TRBV3-1 (or the pseudogene TRBV3-2) and TRBJ2-2; 9 bases align to TRBD1. Germline CDR1 and CDR2: LGHDT and YNNKEL (reference sequence). This CDR3 has 16 amino acids. V shed 5 bases, J shed 0 bases, and the junction held 4 bases outside the gene matches. CDR3 sequence: CASSSRQGANTGELFF. In nucleotides, the CDR3 is TGTGCCAGCAGCTCACGACAGGGGGCGAACACCGGGGAGCTGTTTTTT.

The gene calls are TRBV5-4 and TRBJ2-2; 8 bases agree with TRBD2. Germline V gene sequence: CDR1 SGHNT, CDR2 YYREEE (reference sequence). The CDR3 has 16 amino acids. The J segment lost 4 bases and the V segment lost 1 base, leaving 6 bases of the junction unmatched. The CDR3 DNA sequence: TGTGCCAGCAGCTTGTCCCCGGGAGGGACCACCGGGGAGCTGTTTTTT. This translates into CASSLSPGGTTGELFF.

The DNA of the CDR3 is TGTGCCAGCAGCAAAGATCACGGGACTAGCGGGAAGGGGACCTACGAGCAGTACTTC. Its translation: CASSKDHGTSGKGTYEQYF. This chain links TRBV21-1 with TRBJ2-7; the table assigns TRBD2, which was not confirmed against the DNA. TRBV21-1 is assigned pseudogene status. The CDR3 sequence is 19 residues long.

The J gene is TRBJ2-2, the V gene TRBV6-6, with D possibly being TRBD1 (5 bases). Trimming took off 7 bases at V and 5 bases at J, with 11 bases between the two ends. Germline CDR1 MNHNY, CDR2 SVGAGI (reference sequence). The CDR3 consists of 13 residues. CDR3 sequence: CASNYGATGELFF. As DNA, the CDR3 is TGTGCCAGCAACTATGGGGCGACCGGGGAGCTGTTTTTT.

This clone was seen only once. The genes are TRBV5-6 and TRBJ1-5; 10 bases line up with TRBD1. The germline V gene has CDR1 SGHDT and CDR2 YYEEEE. V shed 1 base and J 6 bases; nucleotides not matched to a gene: 7. CDR3 size: 16 residues. The CDR3 protein is CASSLLSGTGVQPQHF. In nucleotides, the CDR3 is TGTGCCAGCAGCTTGTTAAGCGGGACAGGGGTTCAGCCCCAGCATTTT.

The chain is built from TRBV2 and TRBJ2-2; 8 bases fit TRBD1. Looked up from germline, CDR1 is SNHLY and CDR2 is FYNNEI. J gave up 1 base and V 6 bases, and 4 bases lay outside the gene matches. The CDR3 runs to 15 residues. CDR3: CASRPGQVNTGELFF. In DNA form, the CDR3 reads TGTGCCAGCAGACCGGGACAGGTGAACACCGGGGAGCTGTTTTTT.

The CDR3 DNA sequence: TGTGCCAGTAGTATAGGACAGGCGGGCAATCAGCCCCAGCATTTT. Its translation is CASSIGQAGNQPQHF. This chain joins TRBV19 and TRBJ1-5; a weak D match, TRBD1 (6 bases). There are 15 residues in the CDR3. The germline V gene encodes CDR1 LNHDA and CDR2 SQIVND (reference sequence). Trimming removed 1 base at V and 2 bases at J, with 9 bases between.

The gene calls are TRBV11-2 and TRBJ2-1, with a weak D call TRBD2 (6 bases). The germline gives CDR1 SGHAT, CDR2 FQNNGV. V was shortened by 1 base and J by 8 bases, with 21 bases between the two germline ends. This CDR3 comprises 17 residues. The CDR3 nucleotides are TGTGCCAGCAGCTTAGTCTGGGGCTCAGCGTGGGGGGATGAGCAGTTCTTC. This sequence encodes CASSLVWGSAWGDEQFF.

The table lists this clone with a few counts. This chain connects TRBV5-5 to TRBJ2-1; no definite D call. Germline CDR1 SGHKS, CDR2 YYEKEE (reference sequence). V was trimmed by 0 bases and J by 4 bases, leaving 11 bases between them. The CDR3 covers 15 residues. The CDR3 is CASSLGPPKYNEQFF. CDR3 DNA: TGTGCCAGCAGCTTGGGGCCACCGAAATACAATGAGCAGTTCTTC.

This clone was detected many times. The chain employs TRBV29-1 and TRBJ1-1, with D possibly TRBD1 on 6 matching bases. This CDR3 region has 14 residues. Per germline, CDR1 SQVTM and CDR2 ANQGSEA. Trimming cost V 1 base and J 2 bases, with 11 bases left between them. CDR3 sequence (DNA): TGCAGCGTTGAAGGCCTGGACAGCAACACTGAAGCTTTCTTT. Its translation: CSVEGLDSNTEAFF.

The rearrangement uses TRBV5-1 and TRBJ2-4; possibly TRBD2 for D (5 bases). The V and J ends lost 7 bases and 0 bases respectively, with 14 bases between them. Germline lookup yields CDR1 SGHRS and CDR2 YFSETQ. This CDR3 is 15 amino acids long. CDR3 nucleotide sequence: TGCGCCAGCGTATCGGGGTCCCAAGCCAAAAACATTCAGTACTTC. Protein: CASVSGSQAKNIQYF.

The rearrangement uses TRBV9 and TRBJ2-2, with D unclear. CDR1 is SGDLS, CDR2 YYNGEE, per germline. Trimming removed 3 bases from V and 1 base from J, with 13 bases in between. The CDR3 sequence is 16 residues long. The chain's CDR3 is CASSARVHMNTGELFF. The CDR3 DNA reads TGTGCCAGCAGCGCAAGAGTCCATATGAACACCGGGGAGCTGTTTTTT.

This clone occurred once. The rearrangement joins TRBV18 to TRBJ2-3; 8 nucleotides align to TRBD2. J gave up 6 bases and V 6 bases, and 14 bases lay outside the gene matches. Germline V gene lookup returns CDR1 KGHSH and CDR2 LQKENI. The CDR3 consists of 16 residues. This CDR3 reads CASSPRGSGTSDTQYF. Here the CDR3 DNA reads TGTGCCAGCTCCCCTCGGGGGTCCGGGACTAGTGATACGCAGTATTTT.

This sequence joins TRBV30 and TRBJ1-2; TRBD1 is a possible D gene (5 bases). The CDR3 consists of 12 residues. Germline CDR1 GTSNPN, CDR2 SVGIG (reference sequence). Trimming removed 1 base at V and 7 bases at J, with 10 bases between. CDR3 DNA: TGTGCCTGGAGTGGTCAGGGAGGTGGCTACACCTTC. Translation: CAWSGQGGGYTF.

The rearrangement joins TRBV7-8 to TRBJ1-1, with D maybe TRBD1 (6 bases). V lost 5 bases, J lost 4 bases, and 14 bases lay in between. Germline V gives CDR1 SGHVS, CDR2 FQNEAQ. The CDR3 is 14 amino acids. CDR3 bases: TGTGCCAGCAGCAATTTGGGGGCTGTCACTGAAGCTTTCTTT. It specifies CASSNLGAVTEAFF.

The chain's CDR3 is CASSYPITGTGGYEQYF. CDR3 bases: TGTGCCAGCAGTTACCCTATAACCGGGACAGGGGGCTACGAGCAGTACTTC. This chain connects TRBV6-2 or TRBV6-3 to TRBJ2-7, with 11 bases aligning to TRBD1. This CDR3 is built from 17 residues. V lost 2 bases to trimming and J lost 3 bases; unmatched junction nucleotides: 9. Germline CDR1 MNHEY, CDR2 SVGEGT.

This chain uses TRBV12-5 with TRBJ2-1, with 10 positions matching TRBD2. CDR3 length equals 14 residues. The germline V gene encodes CDR1 LGHNT and CDR2 FRNRAP. J was trimmed by 9 bases and V by 3 bases; bases with no gene match: 5. The CDR3 is CASGLSGRGSEQFF. CDR3 DNA: TGTGCTAGTGGTTTAAGCGGGAGGGGTTCTGAGCAGTTCTTC.

The V call is TRBV5-1, the J call TRBJ2-7, with 9 bases matching TRBD2. Germline-derived CDR1 and CDR2 are SGHRS and YFSETQ. Losses at the gene ends were 3 bases for V and 5 bases for J; bases not matched to a gene: 12. CDR3 size: 16 residues. The CDR3 spells CASSWNPGTSFDEQYF. Written as DNA, the CDR3 is TGCGCCAGCAGCTGGAATCCCGGGACTAGCTTTGACGAGCAGTACTTC.

The chain links TRBV6-2 or TRBV6-3 to TRBJ2-1; possibly TRBD2 for D (6 bases). The germline CDR1 and CDR2 sequences are MNHEY and SVGEGT. The length of the CDR3 is 13 residues. Trimming took off 4 bases at V and 6 bases at J, with 10 bases between the two ends. Here the CDR3 reads CASSSSSANEQFF. The CDR3 DNA reads TGTGCCAGCAGTTCCTCTAGCGCCAATGAGCAGTTCTTC.

The chain uses TRBV2 and TRBJ2-7, with 10 bases aligning to TRBD2. CDR1 and CDR2 (germline): SNHLY, FYNNEI. The V segment lost 7 bases and the J segment 5 bases; nucleotides outside the gene matches: 8. This CDR3 region has 14 residues. As DNA, the CDR3 is TGTGCCAGCACCCCGGGACTAGCGATCCACGAGCAGTACTTC. Amino acid sequence: CASTPGLAIHEQYF.